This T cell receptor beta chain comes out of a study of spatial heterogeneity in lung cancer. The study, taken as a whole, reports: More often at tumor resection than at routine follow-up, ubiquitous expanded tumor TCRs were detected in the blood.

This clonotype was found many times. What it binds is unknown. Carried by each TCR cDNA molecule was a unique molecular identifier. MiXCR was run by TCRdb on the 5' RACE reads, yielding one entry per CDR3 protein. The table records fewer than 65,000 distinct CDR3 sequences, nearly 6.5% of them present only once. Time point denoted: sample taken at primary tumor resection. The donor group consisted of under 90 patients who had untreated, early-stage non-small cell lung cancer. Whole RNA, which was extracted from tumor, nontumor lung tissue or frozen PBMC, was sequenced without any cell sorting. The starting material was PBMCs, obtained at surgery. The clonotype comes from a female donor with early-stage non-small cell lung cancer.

The CDR3, as DNA: TGTGCCAGCAGCTCAGCAGACCCCTACGAGCAGTACTTC. Translated, it gives CASSSADPYEQYF. The V gene is TRBV5-6, the J gene TRBJ2-7; D not certain. Trimming took 3 bases from V and 2 from J, leaving 9 bases between them. This CDR3 has 13 residues. CDR1 and CDR2 from the germline V gene are SGHDT and YYEEEE.